Each of the 7 T cell receptor beta chains below was sequenced from the same sample in a study of long-term antiretroviral therapy in people with HIV. Survey-level resolution applied to immunoSEQ assay v3.0. Libraries were prepared by immunoSEQ multiplex PCR; TCRdb keeps only in-frame clonotypes and omits some of them. In the table there are roughly 25,000 clones, about 86% of which are singletons. The specimen comprised unsorted PBMCs, sampled 0.7 years before starting antiretroviral therapy. The receptors shown here come from a man in his thirties or forties with HIV.

The DNA of the CDR3 is TGTGCCAGCAGCTTCGAGGGAGGGACCCAGTACTTC. Amino acids: CASSFEGGTQYF. The chain uses TRBV7-7 and TRBJ2-5; TRBD2 is a possible D gene (6 bases). V was trimmed by 3 bases and J by 7 bases, leaving 9 bases between them. The CDR3 totals 12 residues. Germline loops: CDR1 SSHAT, CDR2 FNYEAQ (reference sequence).

The chain is built from TRBV28 and TRBJ2-5; D may be TRBD2 (6 bases). This CDR3 region has 15 residues. Germline-derived CDR1 and CDR2 are MDHEN and SYDVKM. The V gene lost 5 bases and the J gene lost 0 bases, with 13 bases spanning the gap. The CDR3 here is CASSQPGLHQETQYF. DNA of the CDR3: TGTGCCAGCAGTCAGCCGGGACTCCACCAAGAGACCCAGTACTTC.

V and J are TRBV7-2 and TRBJ1-5; possible D gene TRBD1, 6 bases. The V gene's germline CDR1 is SGHTA and CDR2 FQGNSA. Trimming took 6 bases from V and 0 from J, leaving 12 bases between them. The length of the CDR3 is 15 residues. The chain's CDR3 is CASSPGQNSNQPQHF. CDR3 DNA sequence: TGTGCCAGCAGTCCAGGACAGAATAGCAATCAGCCCCAGCATTTT.

This clone appeared a single time. V and J are TRBV6-1 and TRBJ2-1; D is perhaps TRBD1 (5 bases). V was clipped by 4 bases and J by 9 bases, with 13 bases between them. CDR1 and CDR2 (germline): MNHNS, SASEGT. The length of the CDR3 is 13 residues. CDR3 residues: CASSGTRAVEQFF. The CDR3 region has the DNA TGTGCCAGCAGTGGAACCAGGGCTGTTGAGCAGTTCTTC.

The rearrangement links TRBV5-1 to TRBJ1-1, with D possibly being TRBD1 (6 bases). Trimming cost V 4 bases and J 4 bases, with 17 bases left between them. The CDR3 sequence is 15 residues long. CDR1 and CDR2 (germline): SGHRS, YFSETQ. For the CDR3, the DNA is TGCGCCAGCAGCCAGCAGGGCAGGGGTGGCACTGAAGCTTTCTTT. It translates to CASSQQGRGGTEAFF.

V is TRBV7-2 and J is TRBJ1-2; TRBD1 is a possible D gene (6 bases). The V gene lost 1 base and the J gene lost 0 bases, with 12 bases spanning the gap. The CDR3 runs 16 residues. Germline assignment: CDR1 SGHTA and CDR2 FQGNSA. CDR3 nucleotides: TGTGCCAGCAGCTTAGGCGCAGGGGAAGCTAACTATGGCTACACCTTC. Its protein is CASSLGAGEANYGYTF.

V and J are TRBV27 and TRBJ2-2; 7 bases line up with TRBD1. Trimming at V came to 3 bases and at J to 2 bases, leaving 6 bases not matched to a gene. The germline gives CDR1 MNHEY, CDR2 SMNVEV (reference sequence). The CDR3 consists of 16 residues. CDR3 coding DNA: TGTGCCAGCAGTTTCACCGGGACAGTTAACACCGGGGAGCTGTTTTTT. Translating it yields CASSFTGTVNTGELFF.